This entry lists 15 T cell receptor beta chains sequenced from one sample in a study of blood T cell repertoires in COVID-19. The repertoire was sequenced with immunoSEQ multiplex PCR; TCRdb's copy has only in-frame clones and lacks some. The sample lists a few hundred thousand clones, around nine tenths occurring once. Sequenced input: peripheral blood. All receptors derive from a woman aged 60-75 years with acute or convalescent COVID-19.

The chain links TRBV12-3 or TRBV12-4 to TRBJ2-3, with unresolved D. This CDR3 region has 12 residues. Deletions cut 7 bases from V and 4 bases from J, with 9 bases between. CDR3 in DNA: TGTGCCAGCACCCTGACTGCAGATACGCAGTATTTT. Translation: CASTLTADTQYF.

The V call is TRBV14, the J call TRBJ1-1; D not resolved. With 0 bases removed from V and 2 bases from J, the gap between germline ends came to 10 bases. The CDR3 contains 15 residues. The germline CDR1 and CDR2 sequences are SGHDN and FVKESK. CDR3 protein: CASSQDRGINTEAFF. CDR3 coding DNA: TGTGCCAGCAGCCAAGATCGAGGAATTAACACTGAAGCTTTCTTT.

V is TRBV29-1 and J is TRBJ2-3; 11 positions match TRBD2. Germline lookup yields CDR1 SQVTM and CDR2 ANQGSEA. Germline trimming cut 1 base from V and 0 bases from J; bases unmatched to any gene: 6. The CDR3 is made up of 17 amino acids. The CDR3 loop is CSVEVSSGGSSTDTQYF. The DNA for the CDR3 is TGCAGCGTTGAAGTCTCTAGCGGGGGGTCAAGCACAGATACGCAGTATTTT.

This chain joins TRBV19 and TRBJ1-2, with 10 bases matching TRBD1. With 3 bases clipped from V and 8 bases from J, the junction kept 9 bases outside the gene matches. Germline CDR1 and CDR2: LNHDA and SQIVND (reference sequence). This CDR3 is built from 15 residues. CDR3 sequence: CASSMVPKTGGGYTF. The CDR3 DNA sequence: TGTGCCAGTAGTATGGTGCCCAAGACAGGGGGCGGCTACACCTTC.

The chain uses TRBV24-1 and TRBJ2-2; D not resolved. The CDR3 has 16 amino acids. Trimming shortened V by 9 bases and J by 2 bases, and 18 bases separated the two germline ends. In germline, CDR1 is KGHDR, CDR2 SFDVKD. This CDR3 is CATGLSASSNTGELFF. The CDR3 bases are TGTGCCACCGGTTTGTCAGCGAGTTCCAACACCGGGGAGCTGTTTTTT.

The genes are TRBV4-3 and TRBJ1-4; tentatively, D is TRBD1 (6 bases). V was pared by 0 bases and J by 6 bases, with 11 bases between. Germline values: CDR1 LGHNA, CDR2 YSLEER. The CDR3 has 15 residues. This chain's CDR3 is CASSQDGGAHEKLFF. The CDR3, as DNA: TGCGCCAGCAGCCAAGATGGGGGGGCGCATGAAAAACTGTTTTTT.

The CDR3 here is CASSFGTGHGFSYEQYF. The CDR3 region has the DNA TGTGCCAGCAGCTTCGGGACAGGGCATGGGTTCTCCTACGAGCAGTACTTC. J is TRBJ2-7 and V is TRBV11-2, with 9 bases identical to TRBD1. CDR1 and CDR2 (germline): SGHAT, FQNNGV. V lost 3 bases, J lost 0 bases, and 9 bases stayed unmatched. This CDR3 region has 17 residues.

The CDR3 spells CATSDLEGAYEQYF. For the CDR3, the DNA is TGTGCCACCAGTGATTTGGAGGGAGCCTACGAGCAGTACTTC. V is TRBV24-1 and J is TRBJ2-7, with D perhaps matching TRBD2 (5 bases). Germline CDR1 reads KGHDR; CDR2 reads SFDVKD. The V and J ends lost 0 bases and 2 bases respectively, with 7 bases between them. CDR3 length: 14 residues.

The chain combines TRBV19 with TRBJ1-2; D gene ambiguous. The CDR3 spans 14 residues. V shed 3 bases and J shed 4 bases, with 12 bases lying between them. CDR1 and CDR2 (germline): LNHDA, SQIVND (reference sequence). The DNA of the CDR3 is TGTGCCAGTAGTATTCGGCGGGAAGGCTATGGCTACACCTTC. Its protein is CASSIRREGYGYTF.

This clone appeared a single time. One end of the junction varies from germline; a read error may be responsible. The chain joins TRBV18 to TRBJ1-1; 12 bases agree with TRBD1. This CDR3 is built from 18 residues. Per germline, CDR1 KGHSH and CDR2 LQKENI. The CDR3 DNA reads TGTGCCAGCTCGCCACTCCGGGACAGGGGGCGCGAATACACTGAAGCTTTCTTT. Its translation: CASSPLRDRGREYTEAFF. The complete variable domain, with remaining parts taken from reference TRBV18 and TRBJ1-1, reads NAGVMQNPRHLVRRRGQEARLRCSPMKGHSHVYWYRQLPEEGLKFMVYLQKENIIDESGMPKERFSAEFPKEGPSILRIQQVVRGDSAAYFCASSPLRDRGREYTEAFFGQGTRLTVV.

CDR3 sequence (DNA): TGTGCCAGCAGTGTGTCAGGGAACACTGAAGCTTTCTTT. Encoded protein: CASSVSGNTEAFF. This sequence joins TRBV2 and TRBJ1-1; the D is unclear. The CDR3 is 13 amino acids. Trimming pared 4 bases from V and 1 base from J, leaving 7 bases between. Germline CDR1 SNHLY, CDR2 FYNNEI. Combining the CDR3 with reference TRBV2 and TRBJ1-1 gives the whole variable domain EPEVTQTPSHQVTQMGQEVILRCVPISNHLYFYWYRQILGQKVEFLVSFYNNEISEKSEIFDDQFSVERPDGSNFTLKIRSTKLEDSAMYFCASSVSGNTEAFFGQGTRLTVV.

The gene calls are TRBV7-2 and TRBJ1-1; TRBD1 matches 9 bases. Germline CDR1 is SGHTA and CDR2 is FQGNSA. Unmatched junction bases numbered 2, after V lost 5 bases and J lost 1 base. This CDR3 has 14 residues. The CDR3 coding sequence is TGTGCCAGCAGCGGGACAGGGACGAACACTGAAGCTTTCTTT. Its protein product is CASSGTGTNTEAFF.

The chain is built from TRBV6-5 and TRBJ1-2; D call uncertain. Germline V gene data show CDR1 as MNHEY and CDR2 as SVGAGI. The CDR3 totals 16 residues. The V end lost 0 bases, the J end lost 1 base, and 12 bases lay between the germline ends. DNA of the CDR3: TGTGCCAGCAGTTACTCCACGGGAGTCCTTAACTATGGCTACACCTTC. It specifies CASSYSTGVLNYGYTF.

The V gene is TRBV10-2, the J gene TRBJ2-1; 8 bases map to TRBD2. This CDR3 is 16 amino acids long. J lost 3 bases, V lost 6 bases, and 10 bases had no gene match. Germline CDR1 is WSHSY and CDR2 is SAAADI. The chain's CDR3 is CASRKRRREDYNEQFF. CDR3 coding DNA: TGCGCCAGCAGGAAACGCCGGCGGGAGGACTACAATGAGCAGTTCTTC.

The chain carries TRBV5-6 and TRBJ2-1, with TRBD1 matching over 12 bases. Germline values: CDR1 SGHDT, CDR2 YYEEEE. This CDR3 has 15 residues. V lost 0 bases and J lost 9; bases outside the gene matches: 4. In DNA, the CDR3 is TGTGCCAGCAGCTTGGTGGGACAGGGGGCGGCTGAGCAGTTCTTC. It codes for CASSLVGQGAAEQFF.